The rows below give T cell receptor beta chains drawn from one sample of a study of T cell repertoires in cytomegalovirus infection. From the reads, TCRdb called clonotypes with MiXCR, one entry per CDR3 protein. The table includes around 800,000 distinct CDR3 sequences, about 33% detected once. For these TCRs, the target antigens are not known. This sample comprised cultured CD8+ T cells from PBMCs, obtained from culture after CMV antigen stimulation. All receptors come from a human donor in good health (CMV status not recorded). Some clones in this sample may be carry-over from other donors' samples. Each CDR3 is given with its conserved first and last residue. A D gene is named only where the DNA matches it firmly. Only some rows state a clone size, as once, few, many or a class for expanded clones.

clone_size	d_call	v_call	j_call	cdr3_nt	cdr3_aa
.	.	TRBV19	TRBJ1-2	TGTGCCAGTAGACCGGACGGCTTGGGGTCTGGCTACACCTTC	CASRPDGLGSGYTF
few	.	TRBV9	TRBJ1-2	TGTGCCAGCACCCCGATTGACGGTACCTCAGGTGGCTACACCTTC	CASTPIDGTSGGYTF
few	.	TRBV6-6	TRBJ2-6	TGTGCCAGCAGCCTGACCGCACCTACGAGCTCTGGGGCCAACGTCCTGACTTTC	CASSLTAPTSSGANVLTF
.	.	TRBV7-9	TRBJ1-2	TGTGCCAGCAGTCTATCTGGGGGGCTTGCCTATGGCTACACCTTC	CASSLSGGLAYGYTF
few	.	TRBV12-3/TRBV12-4	TRBJ2-2	TGTGCCAGCAGTTTAGAGGGTTATGACACCGGGGAGCTGTTTTTT	CASSLEGYDTGELFF
.	.	TRBV7-2	TRBJ1-5	TGTGCCAGCAGCCTCATGGGCGGATGGGACAATCAGCCCCAGCATTTT	CASSLMGGWDNQPQHF
.	TRBD1	TRBV6-5	TRBJ1-2	TGTGCCAGCAGTATCAGGACAGGGAGCTTGTTTGGCTACACCTTC	CASSIRTGSLFGYTF
.	.	TRBV9	TRBJ1-1	TGTGCCAGCAGCGTAGGGGGGGCCACTGAAGCTTTCTTT	CASSVGGATEAFF
.	TRBD1	TRBV20-1	TRBJ2-3	TGCAGTGCCCAAAAGGGGGCAAGAGATACGCAGTATTTT	CSAQKGARDTQYF
many	TRBD2	TRBV7-6	TRBJ2-3	TGTGCCAGCAGCCCTAGCGGGGGGATCGCAGATACGCAGTATTTT	CASSPSGGIADTQYF
.	TRBD1	TRBV28	TRBJ1-5	TGTGCCAGCAGTTTATCCGGACAGGGGGCGGGTCAGCCCCAGCATTTT	CASSLSGQGAGQPQHF
.	TRBD2	TRBV6-1	TRBJ2-1	TGTGCCAGCAGCGACGAGTGGGGGGGAAGGAGGCCGGCCCATGAGCAGTTCTTC	CASSDEWGGRRPAHEQFF
.	TRBD2	TRBV7-3	TRBJ2-3	TGTGCCAGCAGCCTGACTAGCGGGGTATCAGATACGCAGTATTTT	CASSLTSGVSDTQYF
.	TRBD1	TRBV4-3	TRBJ1-2	TGCGCCAGCAGCCAAGAGGGACAGTCCACAGGGCTCTATGGCTACACCTTC	CASSQEGQSTGLYGYTF
.	.	TRBV7-9	TRBJ1-2	TGTGCCAGCAGCTTAAAAGATGTAGTGGGAGATAACTATGGCTACACCTTC	CASSLKDVVGDNYGYTF
.	TRBD1	TRBV9	TRBJ1-2	TGTGCCAGCAGCGTAGGGGACAGACCTTATGGCTACACCTTC	CASSVGDRPYGYTF
few	.	TRBV19	TRBJ1-5	TGTGCCAGTAATCCGGGGCGGAATCAGCCCCAGCATTTT	CASNPGRNQPQHF
.	.	TRBV20-1	TRBJ1-6	TGCAGTGCCCCCTCAGGGGACTACTCCTATAATTCACCCCTCCACTTT	CSAPSGDYSYNSPLHF
.	.	TRBV5-1	TRBJ2-1	TGCGCCAGCAGCTTATCGCGGGACTGGAATGAGCAGTTCTTC	CASSLSRDWNEQFF
few	.	TRBV5-1	TRBJ2-7	TGCGCCAGCAGCTTTACAGGAGGACCAAGGAACGAGCAGTACTTC	CASSFTGGPRNEQYF
.	.	TRBV4-2	TRBJ2-2	TGTGCCAGCAGCCAACCGCAGGACATCCCCGGGGAGCTGTTTTTT	CASSQPQDIPGELFF
.	TRBD1	TRBV12-3/TRBV12-4	TRBJ1-2	TGTGCCAGCAGTCCTCGACAGGGAACGGACACCTTC	CASSPRQGTDTF
.	.	TRBV7-9	TRBJ1-2	TGTGCCAGCAGCTCCTCATCCCCGACAGGTCCTTTTGGCTACACCTTC	CASSSSSPTGPFGYTF
few	.	TRBV12-5	TRBJ2-5	TGTGCTAGTGGTTTTGACGGCCGCCCGGAGACCCAGTACTTC	CASGFDGRPETQYF
.	TRBD2	TRBV7-9	TRBJ2-6	TGTGCCAGCAGCTCTAGCGGGGGGGCCCCTGGGGCCAACGTCCTGACTTTC	CASSSSGGAPGANVLTF
few	.	TRBV6-6	TRBJ2-3	TGTGCCAGCAGTTACAAACTAGAACCCGATACGCAGTATTTT	CASSYKLEPDTQYF
.	.	TRBV15	TRBJ2-7	TGTGCCACCAGCAGAGAACAGGTGACCTACGAGCAGTACTTC	CATSREQVTYEQYF
many	.	TRBV20-1	TRBJ2-2	TGCAGTGCTAGAGATGGACAACACCCAGGGGAGCTGTTTTTT	CSARDGQHPGELFF
few	.	TRBV4-1	TRBJ2-1	TGCGCCAGCAGCCCCCGGAGGACAGAGCTTTCCTACAATGAGCAGTTCTTC	CASSPRRTELSYNEQFF
few	TRBD1	TRBV19	TRBJ1-1	TGTGCCAGTAGTATAGGGGGGACAGAGAACACTGAAGCTTTCTTT	CASSIGGTENTEAFF
.	.	TRBV12-3/TRBV12-4	TRBJ1-1	TGTGCCAACAGGGACCCGATTTTGAACACTGAAGCTTTCTTT	CANRDPILNTEAFF
once	.	TRBV5-5	TRBJ2-2	TGTGCCTGCAGCCCGCCTACGGGGAACACCGGGGAGCTGTTTTTT	CACSPPTGNTGELFF
many	.	TRBV7-9	TRBJ2-4	TGTGCCAGCAGGGACCGGGGGAGCCCTGGCGGGAACATTCAGTACTTC	CASRDRGSPGGNIQYF
.	.	TRBV6-2/TRBV6-3	TRBJ2-1	TGTGCCAGCAGCCGAAGTTCTTGGCATGAGCAGTTCTTC	CASSRSSWHEQFF
few	TRBD1	TRBV7-9	TRBJ1-2	TGTGCCAGCAGCTTAGGGACAGGGGGACATGGCTACACCTTC	CASSLGTGGHGYTF
.	TRBD1	TRBV6-1	TRBJ2-5	TGTGCCAGCAGTCTGGGGACAGCTGTATTCCAAGAGACCCAGTACTTC	CASSLGTAVFQETQYF
.	TRBD1	TRBV4-1	TRBJ1-1	TGCGCCAGCAGCCAAAGGGACAGCACTGAAGCTTTCTTT	CASSQRDSTEAFF
.	.	TRBV7-9	TRBJ1-1	TGTGCCAGCGGAGACAGGGAAGCTTTCTTT	CASGDREAFF
.	TRBD2	TRBV27	TRBJ2-2	TGTGCCAGCAAAGACGGGGGGGCCTCCGGGGAGCTGTTTTTT	CASKDGGASGELFF
.	TRBD1	TRBV5-1	TRBJ1-1	TGCGCCAGCAGGACAGGGGTATCAACTGAAGCTTTCTTT	CASRTGVSTEAFF
few	.	TRBV6-5	TRBJ1-1	TGTGCCTGCCAAAGGGGGGCTCGGACTGAAGCTTTCTTT	CACQRGARTEAFF
.	.	TRBV19	TRBJ1-1	TGTGCCAGTAGTATAGAGGCAGGGGATAACACTGAAGCTTTCTTT	CASSIEAGDNTEAFF
few	.	TRBV6-5	TRBJ1-2	TGTGCCAGCAGTTACACCCCTCCCCGTGGCTACACCTTC	CASSYTPPRGYTF
.	.	TRBV11-1	TRBJ1-6	TGTGCCAGCAGCTTAGCCGGCAGGGGTTCACCCCTCCACTTT	CASSLAGRGSPLHF
.	.	TRBV7-9	TRBJ2-5	TGTGCCAGCAGCTTAACCTACCAAGAGACCCAGTACTTC	CASSLTYQETQYF
.	TRBD1	TRBV6-2/TRBV6-3	TRBJ1-5	TGTGCCAGCAGTTACCCGATGACAGGGGCACCGTCTCAGCCCCAGCATTTT	CASSYPMTGAPSQPQHF
.	TRBD1	TRBV7-9	TRBJ1-5	TGTGCCAGCAGCAAGACAGGGGGGGTTAATCAGCCCCAGCATTTT	CASSKTGGVNQPQHF
many	.	TRBV7-6	TRBJ1-4	TGTGCCAGCAGCTTGTATCAAGGGGAAGGCGAAAAACTGTTTTTT	CASSLYQGEGEKLFF
few	TRBD1	TRBV15	TRBJ1-4	TGTGCCACCAGCAGAGAGTCCGAACAGGGGGCTCAAGAAAAACTGTTTTTT	CATSRESEQGAQEKLFF
.	TRBD1	TRBV27	TRBJ1-2	TGTGCCAGCATGGGACAGGGGACAGATGGCTACACCTTC	CASMGQGTDGYTF
few	.	TRBV15	TRBJ1-1	TGTGCCACCAGCAGAGCGGGGATCGTAGACACTGAAGCTTTCTTT	CATSRAGIVDTEAFF
.	.	TRBV4-1	TRBJ2-1	TGCGCCAGCAGCCAAGATCGGGCTTTCTCCTACAATGAGCAGTTCTTC	CASSQDRAFSYNEQFF
.	TRBD1	TRBV12-3/TRBV12-4	TRBJ1-4	TGTGCCAGCAAGACAGGGGGCTCTAATGAAAAACTGTTTTTT	CASKTGGSNEKLFF